Listed here are 26 T cell receptor beta chains from one sample, sequenced in a study of T-cell memory formation after mild COVID-19 (TCRdb year 2021). Preparation of the library involved 5' RACE. The sequencing machine was an Illumina NovaSeq 6000. The public reads were run again by TCRdb, first through fastp at Q25 and then through MiXCR, and only productive beta chains were kept. CDR3 protein sequences are deduplicated, and each keeps its most common genes and DNA. The sample table lists roughly 350,000 distinct CDR3 sequences, roughly 21% of them with a count of one. Around 13% of the sample is held by the ten biggest clonotypes. Material: PBMCs or a T cell subset sorted from them (not recorded which). The receptors here all came from an adult woman who had mild COVID-19 (a few samples of this study predate the infection). The sample titles of this study are shuffled in the database, so cell type and time point are left out; the donor was told from shared clones.

The gene calls are TRBV10-2 and TRBJ2-7, with D possibly matching TRBD1 (5 bases). There are 13 residues in the CDR3. Trimming pared 3 bases from V and 3 bases from J, leaving 9 bases between. Germline values: CDR1 WSHSY, CDR2 SAAADI. The CDR3 nucleotides read TGCGCCAGCAGTGATAGGGGATTCTACGAGCAGTACTTC. It encodes CASSDRGFYEQYF.

This clonotype was seen once. This chain joins TRBV6-5 and TRBJ2-2; 12 nucleotides align to TRBD2. The CDR3 totals 17 residues. Germline V gene lookup returns CDR1 MNHEY and CDR2 SVGAGI. Losses at the gene ends were 6 bases for V and 4 bases for J; bases not matched to a gene: 9. Here the CDR3 DNA reads TGTGCCAGCAGGCCTCTAGCGGGAGGGCCGGGCACCGGGGAGCTGTTTTTT. Translation: CASRPLAGGPGTGELFF.

The J gene is TRBJ1-5, the V gene TRBV12-3 or TRBV12-4; 9 bases line up with TRBD1. CDR3 length equals 14 residues. The junction had 8 bases not matched to a gene; V was cut back by 7 bases and J by 7 bases. The CDR3 sequence is CASTQTGGGQPQHF. CDR3 nucleotide sequence: TGTGCCAGCACCCAGACAGGGGGAGGGCAGCCCCAGCATTTT.

This clonotype has only a few counts. V usage is TRBV5-6 and J usage is TRBJ2-1; 8 nucleotides match TRBD2. The CDR3 is 16 amino acids. CDR1 is SGHDT, CDR2 YYEEEE, per germline. Unmatched junction bases numbered 8, after V lost 6 bases and J lost 0 bases. CDR3 in amino acids: CASTVSGRGSYNEQFF. DNA for the CDR3: TGTGCCAGCACCGTGAGCGGGAGAGGCTCCTACAATGAGCAGTTCTTC.

This chain uses TRBV5-1 with TRBJ1-3; TRBD1 is a possible D gene (6 bases). The CDR3 has 16 amino acids. Trimming removed 1 base at V and 1 base at J, with 12 bases between. Germline V gene lookup returns CDR1 SGHRS and CDR2 YFSETQ. For the CDR3, the DNA is TGCGCCAGCAGCTTGTTGGCAGGGGCTTCTGGAAACACCATATATTTT. Residues: CASSLLAGASGNTIYF.

This chain uses TRBV30 with TRBJ1-1; D is possibly TRBD1 (6 bases). Germline assignment: CDR1 GTSNPN and CDR2 SVGIG (reference sequence). Between the trimmed V and J ends, which lost 8 bases and 1 base, there was a span of 11 bases. The CDR3 extends over 12 amino acids. The CDR3 DNA follows: TGTGCCAGGGCCAGGGGGAACACTGAAGCTTTCTTT. Residues: CARARGNTEAFF.

The chain couples TRBV29-1 to TRBJ2-5; TRBD1 matches 8 bases. The CDR3 is 14 amino acids. Germline CDR1 reads SQVTM; CDR2 reads ANQGSEA. The trim removed 6 bases at V and 2 bases at J, leaving 8 bases unmatched. CDR3 nucleotides: TGCAGCGTGGGCAGACAGGGGAAACAAGAGACCCAGTACTTC. This sequence encodes CSVGRQGKQETQYF.

This chain joins TRBV7-4 and TRBJ2-1; tentatively, D is TRBD2 (6 bases). The CDR3 sequence is 16 residues long. V gave up 8 bases and J gave up 6 bases, with 23 bases separating them. The V gene's germline CDR1 is SGHVT and CDR2 SQSDAQ. The CDR3 sequence is CASGTRARESGNEQFF. As DNA, the CDR3 is TGTGCCAGCGGTACCCGGGCGCGGGAATCGGGCAATGAGCAGTTCTTC.

This clonotype has more than one count but fewer than ten. The V and J genes are TRBV9 and TRBJ2-7, with D possibly TRBD2 on 6 matching bases. CDR1 is SGDLS, CDR2 YYNGEE, per germline. The CDR3 sequence is 15 residues long. The V and J ends lost 0 bases and 2 bases respectively, with 12 bases between them. CDR3 loop: CASSVGPAGPYEQYF. CDR3 coding DNA: TGTGCCAGCAGCGTAGGCCCCGCGGGGCCCTACGAGCAGTACTTC.

This chain links TRBV10-3 with TRBJ2-7, with D perhaps being TRBD1 or TRBD2 (6 bases each). The germline V gene encodes CDR1 ENHRY and CDR2 SYGVKD. The CDR3 has 12 residues. With 7 bases removed from V and 6 bases from J, the gap between germline ends came to 13 bases. CDR3 DNA sequence: TGTGCCATCAATCCCGGGGGCGGCGAGCAGTACTTC. Its translation: CAINPGGGEQYF.

V and J are TRBV14 and TRBJ2-1; 8 positions match TRBD2. The germline CDR1 and CDR2 sequences are SGHDN and FVKESK. With V trimmed by 2 bases and J by 1 base, 1 base remained unmatched. The CDR3 is 15 amino acids. The CDR3 sequence is CASSQLAGSYNEQFF. In DNA, the CDR3 is TGTGCCAGCAGCCAACTAGCGGGTTCCTACAATGAGCAGTTCTTC.

This chain joins TRBV6-2 or TRBV6-3 and TRBJ2-3; D ambiguous. This CDR3 has 13 residues. The V and J ends lost 6 bases and 4 bases respectively, with 11 bases between them. Germline CDR1 and CDR2: MNHEY and SVGEGT. The CDR3 region is CASRLGWADTQYF. The CDR3 region has the DNA TGTGCCAGCAGGCTGGGTTGGGCAGATACGCAGTATTTT.

The chain employs TRBV27 and TRBJ1-4, with no clear D. The CDR3 has 16 amino acids. V lost 0 bases, J lost 8 bases, and 16 bases lay in between. Germline CDR1 MNHEY, CDR2 SMNVEV (reference sequence). CDR3 sequence (DNA): TGTGCCAGCAGTTTATCGGGAGGAGGAGTAGGAGAAAAACTGTTTTTT. The encoded protein is CASSLSGGGVGEKLFF.

The CDR3 protein is CASSLGGLGPETQYF. The CDR3 DNA follows: TGTGCCAGCAGCTTAGGAGGACTAGGCCCAGAGACCCAGTACTTC. This chain joins TRBV11-3 and TRBJ2-5; 7 bases align to TRBD2. This CDR3 is 15 amino acids long. The V segment lost 1 base and the J segment 4 bases; nucleotides outside the gene matches: 6. The germline V gene encodes CDR1 SGHNT and CDR2 YENEEA.

V and J are TRBV25-1 and TRBJ2-4, with D perhaps matching TRBD1 (7 bases). Germline assignment: CDR1 MGHDK and CDR2 SYGVNS. The germline V and J ends were trimmed by 4 bases and 6 bases, with 10 bases remaining between them. This CDR3 comprises 13 residues. CDR3 DNA: TGTGCCAGCAGTGCCCAGGGGGGAAACATTCAGTACTTC. Its translation is CASSAQGGNIQYF.

This clonotype was found a few times. V gene TRBV12-3 or TRBV12-4 combines with J gene TRBJ2-1; the match to TRBD2 covers 7 bases. V dropped 4 bases and J dropped 6; count of bases not matched to a gene: 9. This CDR3 spans 15 amino acids. The CDR3 DNA follows: TGTGCCAGCAGTTCCGGGGCGGGAGAGGGCAATGAGCAGTTCTTC. This codes for CASSSGAGEGNEQFF.

The DNA of the CDR3 is TGCGCCATCAGGCCGGGACTAGACGTATACCCTAGCACAGATACGCAGTATTTT. It specifies CAIRPGLDVYPSTDTQYF. This sequence joins TRBV4-1 and TRBJ2-3; 8 bases are shared with TRBD2. Unmatched junction bases numbered 18, after V lost 10 bases and J lost 0 bases. This CDR3 region has 18 residues. Germline V gives CDR1 MGHRA, CDR2 YSYEKL.

Only a few counts were recorded for this clonotype. This chain links TRBV19 with TRBJ1-2, with D hard to call. The germline V gene encodes CDR1 LNHDA and CDR2 SQIVND (reference sequence). There are 9 residues in the CDR3. V lost 9 bases and J lost 13, with 12 bases in between. The CDR3 DNA reads as TGTGCCAGGCCCTCGAGAGGCACCTTC. It specifies CARPSRGTF.

This rearrangement joins TRBV7-9 to TRBJ2-5; TRBD2 aligns across 8 bases. This CDR3 is 15 amino acids long. CDR1 SEHNR and CDR2 FQNEAQ come from the germline V gene (reference sequence). J lost 5 bases, V lost 5 bases, and 10 bases had no gene match. In DNA, the CDR3 is TGTGCCAGCAGCCCAACCGGGGGGGCCGGGGAGACCCAGTACTTC. Amino acids: CASSPTGGAGETQYF.

This clonotype appeared a few times. V and J are TRBV20-1 and TRBJ2-5; tentative D call: TRBD2 (6 bases). Per germline, CDR1 DFQATT and CDR2 SNEGSKA (reference sequence). V gave up 1 base and J gave up 3 bases, with 12 bases separating them. This CDR3 is built from 14 residues. For the CDR3, the DNA is TGCAGTGCTAGAGGACCGGGACTTAAAGAGACCCAGTACTTC. Protein: CSARGPGLKETQYF.

This clonotype has just a few counts. The chain is built from TRBV7-9 and TRBJ2-3; D is unresolved. Germline CDR1 is SEHNR and CDR2 is FQNEAQ (reference sequence). The length of the CDR3 is 16 residues. Trimming stripped 5 bases from V and 5 bases from J, with 20 bases between. This chain's CDR3 is CASSLNERLHGDTQYF. CDR3 sequence (DNA): TGTGCCAGCAGCCTAAACGAAAGACTCCACGGAGATACGCAGTATTTT.

This clonotype showed up many times. The rearrangement uses TRBV7-6 and TRBJ1-1, with a weak D call TRBD1 (6 bases). Germline CDR1 is SGHVS and CDR2 is FNYEAQ. V was cut by 8 bases and J by 1 base, with 11 bases left in between. CDR3 length: 13 amino acids. For the CDR3, the DNA is TGTGCCAGCGCTTCGGGGGCGAACACTGAAGCTTTCTTT. This gives the protein CASASGANTEAFF.

The chain couples TRBV12-3 or TRBV12-4 to TRBJ1-4; the match to TRBD1 covers 9 bases. With V trimmed by 7 bases and J by 3 bases, 9 bases remained unmatched. This CDR3 comprises 16 residues. CDR3 DNA sequence: TGTGCCAGCATCAAAGGACAGGGGCTTTCTAATGAAAAACTGTTTTTT. As protein: CASIKGQGLSNEKLFF.

This chain connects TRBV20-1 to TRBJ2-7, with TRBD2 matching over 10 bases. V shed 7 bases, J shed 4 bases, and the junction held 4 bases outside the gene matches. The CDR3 totals 12 residues. Germline CDR1 DFQATT, CDR2 SNEGSKA (reference sequence). CDR3 DNA: TGCAGTGTCTCTAGCGGGGGTTACGAGCAGTACTTC. This codes for CSVSSGGYEQYF.

This rearrangement joins TRBV4-1 to TRBJ1-1; tentative D call: TRBD1 (6 bases). The germline V and J ends were trimmed by 4 bases and 1 base, with 13 bases remaining between them. The germline V gene has CDR1 MGHRA and CDR2 YSYEKL. CDR3 length: 15 amino acids. CDR3 in amino acids: CASSLVPRGNTEAFF. DNA of the CDR3: TGCGCCAGCAGCCTTGTCCCCAGGGGGAACACTGAAGCTTTCTTT.

The V and J genes are TRBV7-9 and TRBJ1-6; tentatively, D is TRBD1 (5 bases). This CDR3 has 15 amino acids. The V gene's germline CDR1 is SEHNR and CDR2 FQNEAQ (reference sequence). V shed 6 bases and J shed 8 bases, with 17 bases lying between them. The CDR3 region is CASRVRGAGDSPLHF. The CDR3 coding sequence is TGTGCCAGCAGGGTACGCGGGGCAGGAGATTCACCCCTCCACTTT.